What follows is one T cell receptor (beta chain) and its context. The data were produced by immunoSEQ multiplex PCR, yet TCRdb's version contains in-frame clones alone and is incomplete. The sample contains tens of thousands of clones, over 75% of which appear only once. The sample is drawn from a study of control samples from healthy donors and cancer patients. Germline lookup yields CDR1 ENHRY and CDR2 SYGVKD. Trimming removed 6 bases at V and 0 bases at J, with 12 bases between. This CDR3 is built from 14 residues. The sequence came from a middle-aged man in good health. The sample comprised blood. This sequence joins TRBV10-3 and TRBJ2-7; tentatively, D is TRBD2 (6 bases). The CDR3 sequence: CAIRGDGGSYEQYF. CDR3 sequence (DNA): TGTGCCATCAGGGGAGACGGGGGCTCCTACGAGCAGTACTTC.